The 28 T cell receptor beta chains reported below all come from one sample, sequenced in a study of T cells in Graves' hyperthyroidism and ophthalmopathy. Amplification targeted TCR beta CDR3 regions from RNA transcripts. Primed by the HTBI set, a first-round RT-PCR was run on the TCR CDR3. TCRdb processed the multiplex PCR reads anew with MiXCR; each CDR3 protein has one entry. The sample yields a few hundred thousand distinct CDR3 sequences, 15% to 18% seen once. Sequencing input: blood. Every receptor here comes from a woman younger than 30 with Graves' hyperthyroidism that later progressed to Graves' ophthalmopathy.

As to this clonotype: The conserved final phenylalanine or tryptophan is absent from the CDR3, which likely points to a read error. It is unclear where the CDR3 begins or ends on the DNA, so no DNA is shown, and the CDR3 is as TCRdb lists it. The CDR3 reads CSVLMGVSYEQCL. The V call is TRBV20-1, the J call TRBJ2-7; the DNA was not compared with TRBD1, the D call given in the table. Germline lookup yields CDR1 DFQATT and CDR2 SNEGSKA (reference sequence). The CDR3 is 13 amino acids long, termini counted.

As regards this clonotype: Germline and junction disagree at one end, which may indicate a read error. For the CDR3, the DNA is TGTGCCAGCAGCTTAGGGCTAGCGGAGACCCTGGGCGAGCAGTGCTTC. Protein product: CASSLGLAETLGEQCF. This chain connects TRBV7-8 to TRBJ2-7; 7 nucleotides align to TRBD2. Germline CDR1 and CDR2: SGHVS and FQNEAQ. The CDR3 totals 16 residues.

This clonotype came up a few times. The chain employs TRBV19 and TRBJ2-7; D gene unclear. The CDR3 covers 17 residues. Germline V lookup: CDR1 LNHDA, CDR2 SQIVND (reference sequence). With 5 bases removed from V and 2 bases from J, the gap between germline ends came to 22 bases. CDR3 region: CASSPLRGRAPTYEQYF. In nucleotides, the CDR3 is TGTGCCAGTAGTCCCCTACGTGGCCGCGCTCCTACCTACGAGCAGTACTTC.

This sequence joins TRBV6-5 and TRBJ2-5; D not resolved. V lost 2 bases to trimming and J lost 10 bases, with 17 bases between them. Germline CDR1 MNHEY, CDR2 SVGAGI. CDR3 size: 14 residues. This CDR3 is CASSYEWDPRDQYF. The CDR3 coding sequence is TGTGCCAGCAGTTACGAGTGGGATCCAAGAGACCAGTACTTC.

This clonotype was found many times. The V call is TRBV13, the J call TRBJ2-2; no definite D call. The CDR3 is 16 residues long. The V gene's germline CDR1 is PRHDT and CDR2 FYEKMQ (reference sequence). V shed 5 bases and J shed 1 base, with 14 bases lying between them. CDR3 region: CASSPTPDGNTGELFF. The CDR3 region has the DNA TGTGCCAGCAGCCCTACCCCCGACGGGAACACCGGGGAGCTGTTTTTT.

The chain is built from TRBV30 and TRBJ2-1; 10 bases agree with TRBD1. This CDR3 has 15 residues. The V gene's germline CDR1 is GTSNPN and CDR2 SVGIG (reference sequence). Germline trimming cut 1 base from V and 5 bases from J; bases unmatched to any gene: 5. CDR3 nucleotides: TGTGCCTGGAGTGGGGACAGGGGTTCCCACAATGAGCAGTTCTTC. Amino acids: CAWSGDRGSHNEQFF.

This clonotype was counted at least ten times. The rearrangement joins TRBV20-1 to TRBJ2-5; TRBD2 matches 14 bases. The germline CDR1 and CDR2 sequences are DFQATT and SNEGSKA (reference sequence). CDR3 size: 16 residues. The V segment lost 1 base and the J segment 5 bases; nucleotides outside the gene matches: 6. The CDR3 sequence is CSARGWTSGRKETQYF. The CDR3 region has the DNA TGCAGTGCTAGAGGCTGGACTAGCGGGAGGAAGGAGACCCAGTACTTC.

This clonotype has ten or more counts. CDR3 sequence: CASSSLAGGLYEQFF. The DNA for the CDR3 is TGTGCCAGCAGCTCACTAGCGGGGGGTTTGTATGAGCAGTTCTTC. The rearrangement joins TRBV11-2 to TRBJ2-1; 12 positions agree with TRBD2. The CDR3 runs 15 residues. The V gene's germline CDR1 is SGHAT and CDR2 FQNNGV. J gave up 8 bases and V 4 bases, and 6 bases lay outside the gene matches.

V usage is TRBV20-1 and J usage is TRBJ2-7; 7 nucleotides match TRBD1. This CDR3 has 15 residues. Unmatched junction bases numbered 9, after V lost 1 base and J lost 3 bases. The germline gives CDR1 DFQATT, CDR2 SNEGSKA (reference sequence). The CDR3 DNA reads TGCAGTGCTAGAGGAATTATGGGGACAGACTACGAGCAGTACTTC. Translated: CSARGIMGTDYEQYF.

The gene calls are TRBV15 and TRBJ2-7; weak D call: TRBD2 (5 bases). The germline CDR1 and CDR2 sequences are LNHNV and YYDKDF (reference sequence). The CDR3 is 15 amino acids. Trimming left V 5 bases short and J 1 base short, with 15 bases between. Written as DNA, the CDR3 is TGTGCCACCAGCTCAGTGAGGGCGGGTTCCTACGAGCAGTACTTC. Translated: CATSSVRAGSYEQYF.

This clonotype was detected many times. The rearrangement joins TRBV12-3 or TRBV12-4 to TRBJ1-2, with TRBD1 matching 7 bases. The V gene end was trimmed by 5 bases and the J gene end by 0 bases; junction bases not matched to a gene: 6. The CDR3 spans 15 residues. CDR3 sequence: CASSDDRVPNYGYTF. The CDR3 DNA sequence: TGTGCCAGCAGTGACGACAGGGTTCCTAACTATGGCTACACCTTC.

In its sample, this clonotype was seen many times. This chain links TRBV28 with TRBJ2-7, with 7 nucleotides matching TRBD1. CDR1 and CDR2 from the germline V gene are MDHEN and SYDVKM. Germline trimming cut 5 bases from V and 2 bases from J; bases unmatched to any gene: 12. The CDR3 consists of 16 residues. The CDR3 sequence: CASSQTYGTVTYEQYF. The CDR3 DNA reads TGTGCCAGCAGTCAGACCTATGGGACAGTTACCTACGAGCAGTACTTC.

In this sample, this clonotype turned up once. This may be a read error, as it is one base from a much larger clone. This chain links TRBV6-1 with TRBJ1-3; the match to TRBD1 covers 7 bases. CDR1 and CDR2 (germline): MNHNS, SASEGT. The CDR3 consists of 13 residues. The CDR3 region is CASSRQGGNTICF. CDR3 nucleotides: TGTGCCAGCAGTCGACAGGGTGGAAACACCATATGTTTT.

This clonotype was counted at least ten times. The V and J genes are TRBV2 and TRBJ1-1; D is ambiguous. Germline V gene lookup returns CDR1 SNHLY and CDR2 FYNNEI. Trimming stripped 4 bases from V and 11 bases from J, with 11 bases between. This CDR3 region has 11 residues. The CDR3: CASSGGMGAFF. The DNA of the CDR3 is TGTGCCAGCAGTGGAGGAATGGGGGCTTTCTTT.

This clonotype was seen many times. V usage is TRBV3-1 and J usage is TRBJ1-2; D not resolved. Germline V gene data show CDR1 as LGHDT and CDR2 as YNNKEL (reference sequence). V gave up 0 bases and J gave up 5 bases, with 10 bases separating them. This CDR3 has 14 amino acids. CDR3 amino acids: CASSQDQVGYGYTF. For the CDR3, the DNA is TGTGCCAGCAGCCAAGATCAAGTGGGTTATGGCTACACCTTC.

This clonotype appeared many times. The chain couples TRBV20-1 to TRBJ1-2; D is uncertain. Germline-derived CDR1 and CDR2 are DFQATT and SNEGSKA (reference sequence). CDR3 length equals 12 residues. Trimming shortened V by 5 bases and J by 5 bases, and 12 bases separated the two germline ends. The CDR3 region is CSAVTATYGYTF. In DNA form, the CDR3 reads TGCAGTGCTGTGACCGCCACTTATGGCTACACCTTC.

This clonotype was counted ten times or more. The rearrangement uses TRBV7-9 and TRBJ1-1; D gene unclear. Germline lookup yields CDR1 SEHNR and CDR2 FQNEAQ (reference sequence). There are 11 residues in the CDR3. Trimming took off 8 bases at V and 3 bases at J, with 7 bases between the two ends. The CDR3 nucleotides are TGTGCCAGCGTTCAAGACACTGAAGCTTTCTTT. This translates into CASVQDTEAFF.

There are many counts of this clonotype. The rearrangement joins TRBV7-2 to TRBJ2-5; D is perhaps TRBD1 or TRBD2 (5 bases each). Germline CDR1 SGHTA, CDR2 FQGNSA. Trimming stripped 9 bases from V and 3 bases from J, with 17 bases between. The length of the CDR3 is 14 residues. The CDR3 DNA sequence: TGTGCCAGTAAGCCCCGGGGCAGGGAAGAGACCCAGTACTTC. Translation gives CASKPRGREETQYF.

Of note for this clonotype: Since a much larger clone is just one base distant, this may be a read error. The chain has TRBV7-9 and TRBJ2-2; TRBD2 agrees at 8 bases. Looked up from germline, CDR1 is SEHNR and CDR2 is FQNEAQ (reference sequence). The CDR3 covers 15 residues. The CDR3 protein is CASSFTGGDIGERFF. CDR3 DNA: TGTGCCAGCAGCTTTACGGGAGGGGACATCGGGGAGCGGTTTTTT.

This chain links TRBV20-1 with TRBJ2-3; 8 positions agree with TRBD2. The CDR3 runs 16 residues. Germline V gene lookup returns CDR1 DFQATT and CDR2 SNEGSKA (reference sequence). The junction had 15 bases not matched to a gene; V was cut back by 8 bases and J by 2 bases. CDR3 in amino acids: CSIRPRKAGVTDTQYF. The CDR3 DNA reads TGCAGTATCCGACCTCGGAAAGCGGGAGTCACAGATACGCAGTATTTT.

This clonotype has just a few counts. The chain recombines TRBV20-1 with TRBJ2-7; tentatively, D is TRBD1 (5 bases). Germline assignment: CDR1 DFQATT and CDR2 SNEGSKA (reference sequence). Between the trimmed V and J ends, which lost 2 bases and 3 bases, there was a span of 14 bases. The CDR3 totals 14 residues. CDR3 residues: CSARRAGFRYEQYF. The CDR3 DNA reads TGCAGTGCTAGAAGGGCAGGGTTTCGCTACGAGCAGTACTTC.

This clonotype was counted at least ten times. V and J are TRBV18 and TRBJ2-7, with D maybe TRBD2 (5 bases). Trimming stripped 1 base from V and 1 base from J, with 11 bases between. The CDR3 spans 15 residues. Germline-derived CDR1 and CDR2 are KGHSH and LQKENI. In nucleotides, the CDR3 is TGTGCCAGCTCACCACGAGTAGCGCTTTCCTACGAGCAGTACTTC. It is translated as CASSPRVALSYEQYF.

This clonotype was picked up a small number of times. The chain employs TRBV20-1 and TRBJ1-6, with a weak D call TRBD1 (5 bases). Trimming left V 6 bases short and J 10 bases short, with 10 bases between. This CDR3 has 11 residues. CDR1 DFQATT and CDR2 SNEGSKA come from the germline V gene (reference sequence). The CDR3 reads CSAGPQSPLHF. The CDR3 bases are TGCAGTGCGGGACCTCAATCACCCCTCCACTTT.

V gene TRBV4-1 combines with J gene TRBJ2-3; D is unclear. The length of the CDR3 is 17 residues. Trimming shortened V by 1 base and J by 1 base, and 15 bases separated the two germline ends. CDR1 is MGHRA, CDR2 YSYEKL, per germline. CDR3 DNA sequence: TGCGCCAGCAGCCAAGGGGCTTTGATCGCCCGCACAGATACGCAGTATTTT. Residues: CASSQGALIARTDTQYF.

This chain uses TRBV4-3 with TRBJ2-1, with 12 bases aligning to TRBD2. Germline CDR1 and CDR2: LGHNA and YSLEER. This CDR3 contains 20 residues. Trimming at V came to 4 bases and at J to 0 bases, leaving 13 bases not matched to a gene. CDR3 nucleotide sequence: TGCGCCAGCAGCCCTAACCTGGGACTAGCGGGCCGGAGCTCCTACAATGAGCAGTTCTTC. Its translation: CASSPNLGLAGRSSYNEQFF.

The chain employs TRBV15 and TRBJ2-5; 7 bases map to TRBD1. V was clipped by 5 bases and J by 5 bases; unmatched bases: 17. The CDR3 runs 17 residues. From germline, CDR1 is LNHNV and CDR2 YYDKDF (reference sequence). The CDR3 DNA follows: TGTGCCACCAGCCACGACAGGGATGTATATCTCCGGGAGACCCAGTACTTC. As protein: CATSHDRDVYLRETQYF.

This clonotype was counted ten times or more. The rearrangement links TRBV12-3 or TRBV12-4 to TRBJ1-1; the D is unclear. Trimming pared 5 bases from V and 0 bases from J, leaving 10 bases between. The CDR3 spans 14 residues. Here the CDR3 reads CASSAGQLNTEAFF. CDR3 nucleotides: TGTGCCAGCAGTGCCGGCCAGCTGAACACTGAAGCTTTCTTT.

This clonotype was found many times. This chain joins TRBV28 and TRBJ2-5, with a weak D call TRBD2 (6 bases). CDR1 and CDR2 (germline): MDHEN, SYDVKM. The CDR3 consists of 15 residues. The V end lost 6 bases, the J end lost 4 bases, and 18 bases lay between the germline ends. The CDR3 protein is CASRPAALEGETQYF. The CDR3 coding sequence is TGTGCCAGCAGGCCCGCAGCCCTGGAGGGAGAGACCCAGTACTTC.